One and the same sample provided the 27 T cell receptor beta chains below, sequenced in a study of blood T cell repertoires in COVID-19. Repertoires were generated with immunoSEQ multiplex PCR, while TCRdb's copy carries only in-frame clones and drops some. In the table there are around 69,000 clones, roughly 84% of which are singletons. The sequenced sample consisted of peripheral blood. The receptors stem from a man between 50 and 59 years old with active COVID-19.

This clone has more than one count but fewer than ten. The CDR3 DNA follows: TGTGCCAGCAGCCCATTGGGGGCAGGTGGCTACACCTTC. Translation gives CASSPLGAGGYTF. The rearrangement links TRBV3-1 (or the pseudogene TRBV3-2) to TRBJ1-2, with D possibly being TRBD1 (6 bases). The CDR3 consists of 13 residues. The V gene lost 4 bases and the J gene lost 7 bases, with 13 bases spanning the gap. CDR1 is LGHDT, CDR2 YNNKEL, per germline (reference sequence).

This clone was seen a handful of times. The chain carries TRBV18 and TRBJ1-3; the D is unclear. V lost 3 bases and J lost 0, with 6 bases in between. In germline, CDR1 is KGHSH, CDR2 LQKENI. The CDR3 is 14 residues long. CDR3 amino acids: CASSPSSSGNTIYF. In nucleotides, the CDR3 is TGTGCCAGCTCACCCTCTAGCTCTGGAAACACCATATATTTT.

This chain links TRBV18 with TRBJ2-7, with a possible D match to TRBD2 (6 bases). The germline V gene has CDR1 KGHSH and CDR2 LQKENI. This CDR3 has 15 residues. V lost 5 bases, J lost 6 bases, and 20 bases lay in between. CDR3 protein: CASSSPHSPGGEQYV. In DNA form, the CDR3 reads TGTGCCAGCTCAAGCCCTCACTCACCCGGGGGCGAGCAGTACGTC.

The CDR3 DNA sequence: TGTGCCAGCTCGCTCATGAGGGATGGCAAAAACATTCAGTACTTC. Translation: CASSLMRDGKNIQYF. V and J are TRBV27 and TRBJ2-4; TRBD2 might be the D (5 bases). With 8 bases removed from V and 3 bases from J, the gap between germline ends came to 17 bases. CDR1 and CDR2 (germline): MNHEY, SMNVEV (reference sequence). This CDR3 is 15 amino acids long.

This sequence joins TRBV7-3 and TRBJ2-1; D might be TRBD1 (5 bases). The CDR3 is made up of 17 amino acids. V was shortened by 1 base and J by 5 bases, with 18 bases between the two germline ends. Germline lookup yields CDR1 SGHTA and CDR2 FQGTGA. CDR3 bases: TGTGCCAGCAGCTTAAGGTCTGGGGCAGGCCTTAACAATGAGCAGTTCTTC. This gives the protein CASSLRSGAGLNNEQFF.

The rearrangement links TRBV6-5 to TRBJ2-7, with 8 positions matching TRBD2. Germline lookup yields CDR1 MNHEY and CDR2 SVGAGI. The length of the CDR3 is 15 residues. Trimming took 6 bases from V and 0 from J; bases not matched to a gene: 7. CDR3 in amino acids: CASRLGRGGSYEQYV. The DNA for the CDR3 is TGTGCCAGCAGATTAGGCCGGGGGGGCTCCTACGAGCAGTACGTC.

V usage is TRBV27 and J usage is TRBJ2-5, with a tentative D call TRBD2 (6 bases). Trimming left V 4 bases short and J 5 bases short, with 14 bases between. The CDR3 contains 14 residues. Germline CDR1 MNHEY, CDR2 SMNVEV (reference sequence). For the CDR3, the DNA is TGTGCCAGCAGTTCGGGACTCCCCGGGGAGACCCAGTACTTC. This translates into CASSSGLPGETQYF.

This chain uses TRBV6-5 with TRBJ1-2; 8 bases match TRBD1. Losses at the gene ends were 6 bases for V and 0 bases for J; bases not matched to a gene: 3. CDR1 is MNHEY, CDR2 SVGAGI, per germline. The CDR3 contains 14 residues. CDR3 protein: CASSFRGPNYGYTF. The CDR3 coding sequence is TGTGCCAGCAGCTTCAGGGGGCCTAACTATGGCTACACCTTC.

V usage is TRBV29-1 and J usage is TRBJ1-1; TRBD1 matches at 7 bases. Looked up from germline, CDR1 is SQVTM and CDR2 is ANQGSEA. Trimming cost V 7 bases and J 2 bases; bases outside gene matches: 7. The CDR3 spans 13 residues. CDR3: CSALDRFNTEAFF. For the CDR3, the DNA is TGCAGCGCCCTGGACAGGTTCAACACTGAAGCTTTCTTT.

V is TRBV19 and J is TRBJ2-7, with TRBD2 matching over 9 bases. There are 15 residues in the CDR3. CDR1 LNHDA and CDR2 SQIVND come from the germline V gene (reference sequence). Trimming took 3 bases from V and 3 from J; bases not matched to a gene: 6. The CDR3 here is CASSMDSGGIYEQYF. CDR3 nucleotides: TGTGCCAGTAGTATGGATAGCGGGGGCATCTACGAGCAGTACTTC.

The chain has TRBV5-1 and TRBJ2-2; 15 positions match TRBD2. Germline-derived CDR1 and CDR2 are SGHRS and YFSETQ. The V and J ends lost 4 bases and 3 bases, in that order; junction bases with no gene match: 1. There are 16 residues in the CDR3. The CDR3 sequence: CASSRTSGRDTGELFF. The DNA of the CDR3 is TGCGCCAGCAGCAGGACTAGCGGGAGGGACACCGGGGAGCTGTTTTTT. Supplemented by reference TRBV5-1 and TRBJ2-2, the full variable domain reads KAGVTQTPRYLIKTRGQQVTLSCSPISGHRSVSWYQQTPGQGLQFLFEYFSETQRNKGNFPGRFSGRQFSNSRSEMNVSTLELGDSALYLCASSRTSGRDTGELFFGEGSRLTVL.

This CDR3 reads CASSSPPIAGELFF. DNA for the CDR3: TGTGCCAGCTCCTCCCCCCCTATCGCCGGGGAGCTGTTTTTT. V and J are TRBV18 and TRBJ2-2; the D is unclear. The CDR3 covers 14 residues. The germline V gene encodes CDR1 KGHSH and CDR2 LQKENI. With 6 bases removed from V and 6 bases from J, the gap between germline ends came to 14 bases.

The V call is TRBV25-1, the J call TRBJ2-7; D uncertain. This CDR3 contains 12 residues. From germline, CDR1 is MGHDK and CDR2 SYGVNS. The V end lost 5 bases, the J end lost 9 bases, and 14 bases lay between the germline ends. The CDR3 DNA reads as TGTGCCAGCAGTAAAGCGTATCCGGGGCAGTACGTC. This encodes CASSKAYPGQYV.

The chain joins TRBV19 to TRBJ1-1; the match to TRBD1 covers 8 bases. The J segment lost 0 bases and the V segment lost 4 bases, leaving 4 bases of the junction unmatched. Germline CDR1 is LNHDA and CDR2 is SQIVND (reference sequence). CDR3 length: 15 residues. In DNA, the CDR3 is TGTGCCAGTAGTACCCGGACAGGGTTGAACACTGAAGCTTTCTTT. It translates to CASSTRTGLNTEAFF. The whole variable domain, filled in from reference TRBV19 and TRBJ1-1, reads DGGITQSPKYLFRKEGQNVTLSCEQNLNHDAMYWYRQDPGQGLRLIYYSQIVNDFQKGDIAEGYSVSREKKESFPLTVTSAQKNPTAFYLCASSTRTGLNTEAFFGQGTRLTVV.

The chain couples TRBV11-2 to TRBJ1-2, with D possibly being TRBD1 (5 bases). Germline V gene sequence: CDR1 SGHAT, CDR2 FQNNGV. This CDR3 comprises 15 residues. V lost 1 base and J 7 bases, leaving 16 bases between the germline ends. The CDR3 spells CASSLVAGSLRGYTF. CDR3 nucleotides: TGTGCCAGCAGCTTAGTCGCAGGGTCCCTCCGTGGCTACACCTTC.

The V call is TRBV11-1, the J call TRBJ2-2, with unresolved D. Looked up from germline, CDR1 is SGHAT and CDR2 is FQDESV (reference sequence). Trimming cost V 5 bases and J 1 base, with 11 bases left between them. The CDR3 totals 15 residues. The CDR3 protein is CASSPKLLNTGELFF. The CDR3 DNA reads TGTGCCAGCAGCCCTAAACTACTGAACACCGGGGAGCTGTTTTTT.

This chain joins TRBV6-1 and TRBJ1-2; TRBD1 might be the D (6 bases). The germline V and J ends were trimmed by 1 base and 4 bases, with 13 bases remaining between them. Germline-derived CDR1 and CDR2 are MNHNS and SASEGT. This CDR3 comprises 15 residues. CDR3 nucleotide sequence: TGTGCCAGCAGTGAAGTGGGGGCAGGGCCCTATGGCTACACCTTC. Protein: CASSEVGAGPYGYTF.

The V call is TRBV19, the J call TRBJ1-6; no firm D call. CDR1 and CDR2 (germline): LNHDA, SQIVND (reference sequence). This CDR3 region has 16 residues. Trimming stripped 5 bases from V and 7 bases from J, with 18 bases between. CDR3 nucleotide sequence: TGTGCCAGTAGTCCCGACACTGAAGTTTTGAATTCACCCCTCCACTTT. As protein: CASSPDTEVLNSPLHF. The full variable domain, with the rest looked up from reference TRBV19 and TRBJ1-6, is DGGITQSPKYLFRKEGQNVTLSCEQNLNHDAMYWYRQDPGQGLRLIYYSQIVNDFQKGDIAEGYSVSREKKESFPLTVTSAQKNPTAFYLCASSPDTEVLNSPLHFGNGTRLTVT.

V and J are TRBV5-4 and TRBJ2-3; D might be TRBD2 (6 bases). This CDR3 contains 12 residues. Germline assignment: CDR1 SGHNT and CDR2 YYREEE (reference sequence). Deletions cut 3 bases from V and 8 bases from J, with 10 bases between. The CDR3 region has the DNA TGTGCCAGCAGCTCTCCGGGAGCTACGCAGTATTTT. The encoded protein is CASSSPGATQYF.

The chain has TRBV5-1 and TRBJ2-1; TRBD2 matches 7 bases. CDR1 SGHRS and CDR2 YFSETQ come from the germline V gene. The CDR3 extends over 14 amino acids. With 4 bases clipped from V and 0 bases from J, the junction kept 1 base outside the gene matches. This CDR3 reads CASSAGDSYNEQFF. Written as DNA, the CDR3 is TGCGCCAGCAGCGCGGGAGACTCCTACAATGAGCAGTTCTTC.

This clone was found once. The CDR3 loop is CASSKGAPGELFF. The CDR3 DNA is TGCGCCAGCTCTAAGGGGGCCCCCGGGGAGCTGTTTTTT. The chain carries TRBV5-1 and TRBJ2-2, with 7 bases fitting TRBD1. V lost 7 bases and J lost 6; bases outside the gene matches: 6. This CDR3 spans 13 amino acids. Looked up from germline, CDR1 is SGHRS and CDR2 is YFSETQ. Full variable domain (remainder filled in from reference TRBV5-1 and TRBJ2-2): KAGVTQTPRYLIKTRGQQVTLSCSPISGHRSVSWYQQTPGQGLQFLFEYFSETQRNKGNFPGRFSGRQFSNSRSEMNVSTLELGDSALYLCASSKGAPGELFFGEGSRLTVL.

The V call is TRBV28, the J call TRBJ2-5, with a possible D match to TRBD1 (6 bases). The V gene lost 6 bases and the J gene lost 7 bases, with 15 bases spanning the gap. CDR1 MDHEN and CDR2 SYDVKM come from the germline V gene. This CDR3 contains 13 residues. The chain's CDR3 is CASRPPGERTQYF. As DNA, the CDR3 is TGTGCCAGCAGGCCCCCAGGGGAACGGACCCAGTACTTC.

The V gene is TRBV5-4, the J gene TRBJ2-5; perhaps TRBD2 as D (6 bases). There are 13 residues in the CDR3. Per germline, CDR1 SGHNT and CDR2 YYREEE (reference sequence). V lost 4 bases, J lost 5 bases, and 12 bases lay in between. The CDR3 coding sequence is TGTGCCAGCAGCCCCGGGGGACTCGAGACCCAGTACTTC. This codes for CASSPGGLETQYF. Complete variable domain (other parts from reference TRBV5-4 and TRBJ2-5): ETGVTQSPTHLIKTRGQQVTLRCSSQSGHNTVSWYQQALGQGPQFIFQYYREEENGRGNFPPRFSGLQFPNYSSELNVNALELDDSALYLCASSPGGLETQYFGPGTRLLVL.

The chain links TRBV19 to TRBJ1-1, with D unresolved. CDR1 LNHDA and CDR2 SQIVND come from the germline V gene (reference sequence). Trimming left V 7 bases short and J 4 bases short, with 19 bases between. The CDR3 extends over 15 amino acids. The CDR3 loop is CASTHRGGWGTEAFF. The CDR3 DNA is TGTGCCAGTACCCATCGGGGAGGGTGGGGCACTGAAGCTTTCTTT.

This clone was recorded a few times. This CDR3 reads CASSQGGRASTDTQYF. In DNA form, the CDR3 reads TGTGCCAGCAGCCAAGGGGGGAGGGCCAGTACAGATACGCAGTATTTT. V gene TRBV14 combines with J gene TRBJ2-3; 7 bases fit TRBD2. V lost 1 base to trimming and J lost 3 bases; unmatched junction nucleotides: 7. CDR3 length: 16 residues. Germline V gene lookup returns CDR1 SGHDN and CDR2 FVKESK.

V usage is TRBV14 and J usage is TRBJ2-1; 7 bases are a match to TRBD1. Germline CDR1 and CDR2: SGHDN and FVKESK. The CDR3 length is 16 residues. The junction had 6 bases not matched to a gene; V was cut back by 1 base and J by 3 bases. The CDR3 spells CASSQAAGQVYNEQFF. The CDR3 region has the DNA TGTGCCAGCAGCCAAGCAGCTGGACAGGTCTACAATGAGCAGTTCTTC.

The chain is built from TRBV30 and TRBJ2-7; D not resolved. Germline V lookup: CDR1 GTSNPN, CDR2 SVGIG (reference sequence). The CDR3 covers 13 residues. The V gene lost 0 bases and the J gene lost 4 bases, with 10 bases spanning the gap. CDR3 sequence (DNA): TGTGCCTGGAGTGTAGGTGGGCTTTACGAGCAGTACGTC. As protein: CAWSVGGLYEQYV.